Given below is one T cell receptor beta chain in context. Other DNA sequences within the sample encode an identical CDR3. Per the study methods: Reference gene primer amplification gave nucleated cell count estimates. Clones were sequenced by immunoSEQ multiplex PCR, and TCRdb holds only the in-frame ones, with some missing. V and J calls plus clone size are reproduced from that table; the DNA served to infer D and trimming. The table has about 150,000 clones, about 85% seen once. The Seattle site enrolled patients during active infection and followed them longitudinally. CDR3 length: 15 amino acids. The ends lost 1 base at V and 4 bases at J; junction bases unmatched: 7. Per germline, CDR1 SGHVS and CDR2 FNYEAQ. These data originate in a study of blood T cell repertoires in COVID-19. Study overall: From the United States, Italy and Spain came samples of acute and convalescent COVID-19. PBMCs, B-cell-depleted T cells, or T cells provided the cDNA or gDNA that made up the material.

Sequenced: peripheral blood. The chain employs TRBV7-6 and TRBJ2-7, with 7 bases lining up with TRBD1. The TCR was taken from a man aged 55 to 70 with COVID-19, enrolled during active disease. As DNA, the CDR3 is TGTGCCAGCAGCTTAGAGACAGGGAAGAGGTACGAGCAGTACTTC. This codes for CASSLETGKRYEQYF.